This T cell receptor beta chain was obtained from a study of blood T cell repertoires in COVID-19. How the authors handled the data: Reference gene primer amplification in the assay estimated nucleated cell counts. Some clones are missing from TCRdb's copy, which holds only in-frame ones; the method was immunoSEQ multiplex PCR. From that table come the V and J calls and clone size; the DNA was used to work out D and trimming. The table lists about 150,000 clones, 70% to 90% of them singletons, with roughly 2.2% in the top ten. Germline lookup yields CDR1 LNHDA and CDR2 SQIVND (reference sequence). The CDR3 extends over 19 amino acids. The V end lost 5 bases, the J end lost 3 bases, and 27 bases lay between the germline ends.

This rearrangement joins TRBV19 to TRBJ2-3; no clear D. Sequencing input: peripheral blood. This receptor was taken from a woman in her 70s with acute or convalescent COVID-19. The CDR3 DNA sequence: TGTGCCAGTAGTCCTCATCCCCCACGACAAGGTCTCAGGACAGATACGCAGTATTTT. As protein: CASSPHPPRQGLRTDTQYF.